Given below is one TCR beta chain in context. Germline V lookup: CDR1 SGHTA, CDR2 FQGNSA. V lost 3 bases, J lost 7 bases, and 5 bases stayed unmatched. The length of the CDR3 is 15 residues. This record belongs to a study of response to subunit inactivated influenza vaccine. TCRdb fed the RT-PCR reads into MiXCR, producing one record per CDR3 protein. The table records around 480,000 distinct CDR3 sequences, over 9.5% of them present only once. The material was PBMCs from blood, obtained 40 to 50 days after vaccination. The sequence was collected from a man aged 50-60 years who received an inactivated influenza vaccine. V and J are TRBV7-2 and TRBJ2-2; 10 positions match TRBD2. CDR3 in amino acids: CASSLSGGAFGELFF. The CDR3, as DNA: TGTGCCAGCAGCTTGAGCGGGGGGGCCTTCGGGGAGCTGTTTTTT. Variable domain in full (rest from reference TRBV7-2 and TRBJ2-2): GAGVSQSPSNKVTEKGKDVELRCDPISGHTALYWYRQSLGQGLEFLIYFQGNSAPDKSGLPSDRFSAERTGGSVSTLTIQRTQQEDSAVYLCASSLSGGAFGELFFGEGSRLTVL.